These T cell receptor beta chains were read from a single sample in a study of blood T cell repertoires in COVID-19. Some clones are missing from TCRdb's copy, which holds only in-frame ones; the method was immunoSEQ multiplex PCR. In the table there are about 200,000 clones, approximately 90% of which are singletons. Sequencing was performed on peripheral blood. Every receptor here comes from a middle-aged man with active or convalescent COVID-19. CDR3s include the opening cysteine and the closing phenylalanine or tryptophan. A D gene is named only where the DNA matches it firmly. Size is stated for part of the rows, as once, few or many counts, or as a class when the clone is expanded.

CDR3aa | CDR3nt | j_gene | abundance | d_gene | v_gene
CASSSPGQGFAGYTF | TGCGCCAGCAGCTCCCCGGGACAGGGGTTTGCTGGCTACACCTTC | TRBJ1-2 | NA | TRBD1 | TRBV4-1
CSVEDRGAEANVLTF | TGCAGCGTTGAAGATCGGGGGGCGGAGGCCAACGTCCTGACTTTC | TRBJ2-6 | NA | NA | TRBV29-1
CASRSTYTQYF | TGTGCCAGCAGGTCAACATATACGCAGTATTTT | TRBJ2-3 | NA | NA | TRBV12-3/TRBV12-4
CASAVLPGSDEQYF | TGTGCCAGCGCAGTCCTACCGGGATCGGACGAGCAGTACTTC | TRBJ2-7 | few | NA | TRBV9
CASSATSGGSRTDTQYF | TGTGCCAGCAGCGCCACTAGCGGGGGCTCCCGCACAGATACGCAGTATTTT | TRBJ2-3 | NA | TRBD2 | TRBV9
CASSPGTSNTEAFF | TGCGCCAGCAGCCCCGGGACATCGAACACTGAAGCTTTCTTT | TRBJ1-1 | NA | NA | TRBV5-1
CASRGGQGSHMNTEAFF | TGCGCCAGCAGGGGGGGACAGGGGAGTCATATGAACACTGAAGCTTTCTTT | TRBJ1-1 | NA | TRBD1 | TRBV10-1
CASSLGGTGGFRGYGYTF | TGTGCCAGCAGCTTAGGTGGGACAGGGGGCTTTCGTGGCTATGGCTACACCTTC | TRBJ1-2 | NA | TRBD1 | TRBV7-2
CASSLSRPQDQYF | TGTGCCAGCAGTTTAAGCCGTCCCCAAGATCAGTATTTT | TRBJ2-3 | NA | NA | TRBV28
CASSRQGDITEAFF | TGTGCCAGCAGTCGACAGGGAGATATCACTGAAGCTTTCTTT | TRBJ1-1 | few | TRBD1 | TRBV6-5
CSVEDYRRGNYGYTF | TGCAGCGTTGAAGATTATCGCAGAGGTAACTATGGCTACACCTTC | TRBJ1-2 | NA | NA | TRBV29-1
CASSLVPGGGDTGELFF | TGTGCCAGCAGCTTAGTTCCGGGCGGAGGGGACACCGGGGAGCTGTTTTTT | TRBJ2-2 | NA | NA | TRBV11-2
CASSYGTGGNSPLHF | TGTGCCAGCAGTTACGGGACAGGCGGAAATTCACCCCTCCACTTT | TRBJ1-6 | NA | TRBD1 | TRBV28
CSASISGGFGYEQYF | TGCAGTGCTAGTATTTCGGGAGGGTTTGGCTACGAGCAGTACTTC | TRBJ2-7 | NA | TRBD2 | TRBV20-1
CASSLMHRDSQETQYF | TGCGCCAGCAGCTTAATGCATCGGGACAGCCAAGAGACCCAGTACTTC | TRBJ2-5 | NA | TRBD1 | TRBV5-1
CASSEARRRTYEQYF | TGTGCCAGCAGTGAAGCTAGGAGACGGACTTACGAGCAGTACTTC | TRBJ2-7 | NA | NA | TRBV6-1
CSVGGQIDQPQHF | TGCAGCGTTGGGGGGCAGATAGATCAGCCCCAGCATTTT | TRBJ1-5 | NA | NA | TRBV29-1
CATSIHRQGNGGYTF | TGTGCCACCAGCATACACCGACAGGGGAATGGTGGCTACACCTTC | TRBJ1-2 | NA | TRBD1 | TRBV15
CASSNRGSQYF | TGTGCCAGTAGTAACCGGGGGTCCCAGTACTTC | TRBJ2-5 | NA | NA | TRBV19
CASSSTGSNYGYTF | TGTGCCAGCAGCTCGACAGGATCTAACTATGGCTACACCTTC | TRBJ1-2 | NA | NA | TRBV5-6
CASSLSGSSYNEQFF | TGTGCCAGCAGTTTAAGTGGGAGCTCCTACAATGAGCAGTTCTTC | TRBJ2-1 | NA | NA | TRBV27
CASSQDHGQYSPLHF | TGTGCCAGCAGCCAAGATCACGGACAGTATTCACCCCTCCACTTT | TRBJ1-6 | once | NA | TRBV14
CSVRVGALRYEQYF | TGCAGCGTTCGGGTGGGGGCCCTTCGCTACGAGCAGTACTTC | TRBJ2-7 | NA | NA | TRBV29-1
CASSLAPSGSYEQYF | TGTGCCAGCAGCTTGGCCCCTAGCGGGAGTTACGAGCAGTACTTC | TRBJ2-7 | NA | TRBD2 | TRBV5-5
CASSHPGTGNNLYF | TGTGCCAGCAGCCACCCAGGGACAGGGAACAACCTATATTTT | TRBJ1-3 | NA | TRBD1 | TRBV4-2
CASSLGANTNYGYTF | TGTGCCAGCAGCTTAGGGGCAAACACTAACTATGGCTACACCTTC | TRBJ1-2 | NA | NA | TRBV5-6
CASSLGPRNANTGELFF | TGTGCCAGCAGCTTAGGGCCCAGAAACGCGAACACCGGGGAGCTGTTTTTT | TRBJ2-2 | NA | NA | TRBV7-8
CASSVDSGRVSDTQYF | TGTGCCAGCAGCGTAGACAGCGGGAGGGTTTCAGATACGCAGTATTTT | TRBJ2-3 | NA | TRBD2 | TRBV9
CASSLQESSYNEQFF | TGTGCCAGCAGTCTACAGGAGAGCTCCTACAATGAGCAGTTCTTC | TRBJ2-1 | NA | NA | TRBV6-6
CASSENRGGTGELFF | TGTGCCAGCAGTGAGAACAGGGGTGGGACCGGGGAGCTGTTTTTT | TRBJ2-2 | once | TRBD1 | TRBV2
CASGQGGRDQPQHF | TGTGCCAGCGGACAGGGGGGTCGAGATCAGCCCCAGCATTTT | TRBJ1-5 | NA | TRBD1 | TRBV28
CASSLYPDTEAFF | TGTGCCAGCAGCTTATATCCCGACACTGAAGCTTTCTTT | TRBJ1-1 | NA | NA | TRBV7-9
CASSLSGSSTGELFF | TGTGCCAGCAGCTTAAGTGGTAGCAGCACCGGGGAGCTGTTTTTT | TRBJ2-2 | NA | NA | TRBV7-3
CASSHRDRGGTDTQYF | TGCGCCAGCAGCCACCGGGACAGGGGAGGGACAGATACGCAGTATTTT | TRBJ2-3 | NA | TRBD1 | TRBV4-1
CASSPAGAPTDTQYF | TGTGCCAGCAGCCCCGCGGGGGCGCCCACAGATACGCAGTATTTT | TRBJ2-3 | NA | NA | TRBV7-2
CASSSSGKGRRLQFF | TGTGCCAGCAGTTCCTCGGGGAAAGGAAGACGATTACAGTTCTTC | TRBJ2-1 | NA | NA | TRBV28
CASSHGQGITGELFF | TGTGCCAGCTCACATGGACAGGGAATCACCGGGGAGCTGTTTTTT | TRBJ2-2 | NA | TRBD1 | TRBV18
CASSQVAQVYSPETEAFF | TGCGCCAGCAGCCAAGTAGCACAGGTTTATAGTCCGGAGACTGAAGCTTTCTTT | TRBJ1-1 | NA | NA | TRBV4-1
CAWTAVSGRTGELFF | TGTGCCTGGACTGCCGTGTCAGGGAGGACCGGGGAGCTGTTTTTT | TRBJ2-2 | few | NA | TRBV30
CASSQGGLYNEQFF | TGTGCCAGCAGCCAAGGCGGCTTATACAATGAGCAGTTCTTC | TRBJ2-1 | NA | NA | TRBV14
CSSNPGSTDTQYF | TGCAGCTCGAATCCGGGGTCGACAGATACGCAGTATTTT | TRBJ2-3 | NA | NA | TRBV29-1
CASSSKGATTDTQYF | TGTGCCAGCAGCTCCAAGGGGGCTACCACAGATACGCAGTATTTT | TRBJ2-3 | NA | TRBD1 | TRBV7-9
CASSLGPAGMYEQFF | TGTGCCAGCAGCTTAGGTCCAGCGGGGATGTATGAGCAGTTCTTC | TRBJ2-1 | NA | TRBD2 | TRBV11-2
CASSPGTLGSTDTQYF | TGTGCCAGCAGCCCCGGGACACTAGGAAGCACAGATACGCAGTATTTT | TRBJ2-3 | once | NA | TRBV7-9
CASSSRTGVSNYGYTF | TGTGCCAGCAGCTCCCGAACAGGCGTCTCTAACTATGGCTACACCTTC | TRBJ1-2 | NA | NA | TRBV11-3